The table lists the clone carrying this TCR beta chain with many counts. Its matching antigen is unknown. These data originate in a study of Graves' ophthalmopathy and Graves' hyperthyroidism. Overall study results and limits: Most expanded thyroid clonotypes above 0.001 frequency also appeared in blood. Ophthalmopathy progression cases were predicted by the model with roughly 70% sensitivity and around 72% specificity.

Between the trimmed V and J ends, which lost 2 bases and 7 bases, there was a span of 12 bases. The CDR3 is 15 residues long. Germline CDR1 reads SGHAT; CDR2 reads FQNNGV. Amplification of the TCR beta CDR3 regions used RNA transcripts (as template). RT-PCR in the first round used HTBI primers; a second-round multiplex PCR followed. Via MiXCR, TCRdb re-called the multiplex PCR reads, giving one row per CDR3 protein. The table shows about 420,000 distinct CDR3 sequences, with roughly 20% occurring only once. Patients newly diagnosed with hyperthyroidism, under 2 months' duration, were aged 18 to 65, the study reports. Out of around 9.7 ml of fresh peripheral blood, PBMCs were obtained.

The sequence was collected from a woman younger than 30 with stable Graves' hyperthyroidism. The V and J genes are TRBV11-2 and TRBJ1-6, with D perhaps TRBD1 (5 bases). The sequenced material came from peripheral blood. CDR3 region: CASSLQAGSNSPLHF. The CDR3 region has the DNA TGTGCCAGCAGCTTACAAGCAGGGTCAAATTCACCCCTCCACTTT.